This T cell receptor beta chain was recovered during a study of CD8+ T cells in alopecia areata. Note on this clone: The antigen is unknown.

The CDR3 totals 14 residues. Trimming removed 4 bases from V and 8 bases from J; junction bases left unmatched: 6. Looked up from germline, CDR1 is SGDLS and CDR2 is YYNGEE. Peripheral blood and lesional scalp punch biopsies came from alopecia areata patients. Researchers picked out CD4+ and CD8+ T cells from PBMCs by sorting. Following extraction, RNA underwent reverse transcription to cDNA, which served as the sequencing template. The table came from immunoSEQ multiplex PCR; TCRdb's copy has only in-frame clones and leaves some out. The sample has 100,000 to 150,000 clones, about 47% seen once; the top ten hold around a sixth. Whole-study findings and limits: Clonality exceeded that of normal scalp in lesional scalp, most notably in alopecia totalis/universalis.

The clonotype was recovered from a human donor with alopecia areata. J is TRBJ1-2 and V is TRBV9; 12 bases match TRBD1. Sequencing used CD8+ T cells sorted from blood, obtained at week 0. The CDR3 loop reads CASSLGTGGGGYTF. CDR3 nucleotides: TGTGCCAGCAGCCTTGGGACAGGGGGCGGCGGCTACACCTTC.